This T cell receptor beta chain stems from a study of cytomegalovirus exposure and HLA in healthy donors. Whole-study findings and limits: Certain indistinguishable V segments, among them TRBV6-2 and TRBV6-3, were excluded. Among the most significant clusters, several appeared linked to common viral pathogens in a later analysis.

As to this clone: Its antigen remains unidentified.

The CDR3 runs 16 residues. The germline V gene has CDR1 LNHNV and CDR2 YYDKDF (reference sequence). V gave up 0 bases and J gave up 8 bases; unmatched junction bases: 7. The primer mix had 60 Vbeta and 13 Jbeta primers. This table comes from immunoSEQ multiplex PCR, and its TCRdb copy is limited to in-frame clones, with some not included. The table has some 170,000 clones, 80% seen once. Sequencing used PBMCs. V gene TRBV15 combines with J gene TRBJ2-1, with 10 bases that match TRBD2. This TCR came from a woman in her forties or fifties in good health and CMV-seronegative. CDR3 protein: CATSRDLASGSYEQFF. The CDR3 DNA reads as TGTGCCACCAGCAGAGATTTGGCTAGCGGGAGCTATGAGCAGTTCTTC. Looking up the rest from reference TRBV15 and TRBJ2-1 gives the full variable domain: DAMVIQNPRYQVTQFGKPVTLSCSQTLNHNVMYWYQQKSSQAPKLLFHYYDKDFNNEADTPDNFQSRRPNTSFCFLDIRSPGLGDTAMYLCATSRDLASGSYEQFFGPGTRLTVL.